This T cell receptor (beta chain) was documented in a study of human thymus T cells. Details on this clone: What it binds is unknown.

Study-wide points: Biased V and J segment usage appeared in thymus and peripheral blood.

Clones were sequenced by immunoSEQ multiplex PCR, and TCRdb holds only the in-frame ones, with some missing. The table lists 40,000 to 45,000 clones, 90% to 95% of them singletons. Sequencing input: blood. The TCR originated in a boy under two years old with a congenital heart defect but otherwise immunologically healthy.

CDR3 in DNA: TGTGCCTGGGGGGCCGGGACGTCCCTACCAAATGAGCAGTTCTTC. This gives the protein CAWGAGTSLPNEQFF. The chain combines TRBV30 with TRBJ2-1, with D perhaps assigned TRBD1 or TRBD2 (5 bases each). Trimming pared 5 bases from V and 7 bases from J, leaving 21 bases between. CDR3 length equals 15 residues. CDR1 GTSNPN and CDR2 SVGIG come from the germline V gene (reference sequence). The variable domain in full, completed from reference TRBV30 and TRBJ2-1, reads SQTIHQWPATLVQPVGSPLSLECTVEGTSNPNLYWYRQAAGRGLQLLFYSVGIGQISSEVPQNLSASRPQDRQFILSSKKLLLSDSGFYLCAWGAGTSLPNEQFFGPGTRLTVL.